This T cell receptor (beta chain) was sequenced during a study of T cells in Graves' hyperthyroidism and ophthalmopathy. A patient was excluded if there was uncontrolled infection, other autoimmune disease, pregnancy or lactation. Amplified regions were TCR beta CDR3 sequences from RNA transcripts. The HTBI primer set was used in a first-round RT-PCR of the TCR CDR3. TCRdb re-called the multiplex PCR reads with MiXCR, one entry per CDR3 protein. This table has around 350,000 distinct CDR3 sequences, 20% to 30% appearing once. Germline-derived CDR1 and CDR2 are SGHDT and YYEEEE. The length of the CDR3 is 12 residues. V was trimmed by 4 bases and J by 6 bases, leaving 8 bases between them. Comment on this clonotype: Its antigen is undetermined.

Study-wide results and limits: The model made its ophthalmopathy prediction, and onset followed a median about 5.9 months later. Blood also contained most expanded thyroid clonotypes above 0.001.

The chain joins TRBV5-6 to TRBJ1-5; no clear D gene. Sequencing was performed on blood. This sequence was found in a man between 45 and 60 years old with Graves' hyperthyroidism. CDR3 sequence: CASSGTGQPQHF. Here the CDR3 DNA reads TGTGCCAGCAGCGGCACGGGTCAGCCCCAGCATTTT.